This entry lists 12 T cell receptor beta chains sequenced from one sample in a study of shared clonotypes between healthy human individuals. TCRdb's copy holds only in-frame clones and misses some; the assay was immunoSEQ multiplex PCR. This sample has some 1.1 million clones, with roughly 80% found just once. Material for sequencing was memory CD4+ T cells from PBMCs. The subset is: CD45RA-negative fraction. The receptors originated from a man between 18 and 29 years old in good health. Some clones in this sample may be carry-over from other donors' samples.

The J gene is TRBJ2-2, the V gene TRBV2; D is undetermined. Germline V CDR1 and CDR2: SNHLY, FYNNEI. The CDR3 loop spans 13 amino acids. V shed 5 bases and J shed 6 bases, with 10 bases lying between them. CDR3 DNA: TGTGCCAGCAGTCTCTACGGGCCCGGGGAGCTGTTTTTT. Protein sequence: CASSLYGPGELFF.

The rearrangement links TRBV7-9 to TRBJ2-5, with TRBD2 identical over 7 bases. Germline V gene sequence: CDR1 SEHNR, CDR2 FQNEAQ (reference sequence). The CDR3 runs to 14 residues. V shed 5 bases and J 4 bases; nucleotides not matched to a gene: 7. This CDR3 is CASSRGGRGETQYF. The CDR3 DNA reads as TGTGCCAGCAGCCGTGGAGGGAGGGGAGAGACCCAGTACTTC.

This clone was detected only a few times. The chain recombines TRBV19 with TRBJ1-1; 7 bases fit TRBD1. J lost 1 base, V lost 4 bases, and 6 bases had no gene match. The CDR3 sequence is 15 residues long. The germline CDR1 and CDR2 sequences are LNHDA and SQIVND (reference sequence). CDR3 bases: TGTGCCAGTAGTACCGAGACAGGGTGGAACACTGAAGCTTTCTTT. Amino acid sequence: CASSTETGWNTEAFF.

This rearrangement joins TRBV11-2 to TRBJ2-2; maybe TRBD1 (5 bases). Trimming took off 0 bases at V and 7 bases at J, with 21 bases between the two ends. CDR1 SGHAT and CDR2 FQNNGV come from the germline V gene. The CDR3 has 18 amino acids. In DNA, the CDR3 is TGTGCCAGCAGCTTAGATTTATGGACGCTAGGGGTGAACGGGGAGCTGTTTTTT. It specifies CASSLDLWTLGVNGELFF.

This chain joins TRBV28 and TRBJ2-3; no clear D. Trimming removed 3 bases from V and 0 bases from J, with 13 bases in between. Germline CDR1 is MDHEN and CDR2 is SYDVKM. The CDR3 contains 16 residues. CDR3 nucleotides: TGTGCCAGCAGTTTTTATCTACTGCGGAGCACAGATACGCAGTATTTT. It translates to CASSFYLLRSTDTQYF.

The gene calls are TRBV7-7 and TRBJ2-5; 7 bases align to TRBD2. CDR1 SSHAT and CDR2 FNYEAQ come from the germline V gene (reference sequence). CDR3 length equals 13 residues. Unmatched junction bases numbered 10, after V lost 10 bases and J lost 5 bases. CDR3 protein: CATSQLGGETQYF. The CDR3 nucleotides read TGTGCCACAAGCCAGTTGGGAGGGGAGACCCAGTACTTC.

The chain links TRBV11-1 to TRBJ2-2; the match to TRBD2 covers 7 bases. In germline, CDR1 is SGHAT, CDR2 FQDESV (reference sequence). The CDR3 totals 17 residues. V shed 2 bases, J shed 6 bases, and the junction held 12 bases outside the gene matches. The CDR3 loop is CASSLIPGLRLSGELFF. CDR3 nucleotides: TGTGCCAGCAGCTTAATACCGGGACTACGACTCTCCGGGGAGCTGTTTTTT.

The chain recombines TRBV5-4 with TRBJ1-1; D is undetermined. The CDR3 has 13 residues. Trimming removed 2 bases from V and 4 bases from J, with 9 bases in between. The germline CDR1 and CDR2 sequences are SGHNT and YYREEE (reference sequence). The DNA of the CDR3 is TGTGCCAGCAGCTTCTGGGAGGGCACTGAAGCTTTCTTT. It encodes CASSFWEGTEAFF.

The rearrangement links TRBV2 to TRBJ2-7; maybe TRBD1 (5 bases). The CDR3 runs 14 residues. With 3 bases removed from V and 10 bases from J, the gap between germline ends came to 19 bases. CDR1 is SNHLY and CDR2 is FYNNEI in the germline V gene. In DNA form, the CDR3 reads TGTGCCAGCAGTGAGGGCAGGGCGATCCGTTTACAGTACTTC. Translated, it gives CASSEGRAIRLQYF.

In nucleotides, the CDR3 is TGTGCCAGCAGTTTTTTGGGGGTTAGCAATCAGCCCCAGCATTTT. Amino acids: CASSFLGVSNQPQHF. This chain joins TRBV27 and TRBJ1-5; D may be TRBD1 (5 bases). The CDR3 extends over 15 amino acids. The germline V and J ends were trimmed by 3 bases and 0 bases, with 9 bases remaining between them. Germline values: CDR1 MNHEY, CDR2 SMNVEV (reference sequence).

Points on this clone: One base separates it from a far larger clone, so it is likely a read error. The gene calls are TRBV25-1 and TRBJ2-5; D unclear. The germline CDR1 and CDR2 sequences are MGHDK and SYGVNS. This CDR3 contains 11 residues. The V end lost 5 bases, the J end lost 2 bases, and 3 bases lay between the germline ends. This chain's CDR3 is CASSFQETQYF. The CDR3 nucleotides are TGTGCCAGCAGTTTTCAAGAGACCCAGTACTTC.

Only a few counts were recorded for this clone. Different DNA sequences within this sample yield the same CDR3. The chain links TRBV7-9 to TRBJ1-2, with D perhaps matching TRBD1 (6 bases). CDR3 size: 13 residues. The germline V and J ends were trimmed by 1 base and 8 bases, with 11 bases remaining between them. The germline V gene encodes CDR1 SEHNR and CDR2 FQNEAQ (reference sequence). CDR3 sequence reads: CASSLEQGGGYTF. The CDR3 DNA follows: TGTGCCAGCAGCTTAGAACAGGGTGGCGGCTACACCTTC.